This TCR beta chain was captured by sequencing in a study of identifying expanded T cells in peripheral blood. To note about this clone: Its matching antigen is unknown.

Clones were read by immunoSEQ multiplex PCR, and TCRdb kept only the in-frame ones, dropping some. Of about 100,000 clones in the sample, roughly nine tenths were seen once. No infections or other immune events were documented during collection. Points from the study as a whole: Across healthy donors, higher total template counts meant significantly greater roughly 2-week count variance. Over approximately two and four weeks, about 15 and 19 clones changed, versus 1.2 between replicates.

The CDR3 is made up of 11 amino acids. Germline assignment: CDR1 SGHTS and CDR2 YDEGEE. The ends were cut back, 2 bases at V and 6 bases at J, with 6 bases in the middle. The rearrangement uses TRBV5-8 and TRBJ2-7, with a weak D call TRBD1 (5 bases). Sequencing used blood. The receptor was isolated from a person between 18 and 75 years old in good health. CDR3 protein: CASSFRVEQYF. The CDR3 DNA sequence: TGTGCCAGCAGCTTCAGGGTCGAGCAGTACTTC. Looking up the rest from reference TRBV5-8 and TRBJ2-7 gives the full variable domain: EAGVTQSPTHLIKTRGQQATLRCSPISGHTSVYWYQQALGLGLQFLLWYDEGEERNRGNFPPRFSGRQFPNYSSELNVNALELEDSALYLCASSFRVEQYFGPGTRLTVT.